This note documents a single T cell receptor beta chain sequence. Germline V gene data show CDR1 as SGHAT and CDR2 as FQNNGV. The V segment lost 3 bases and the J segment 4 bases; nucleotides outside the gene matches: 2. The CDR3 is 14 amino acids. The sample comes from a study of blood T cell repertoires in COVID-19. Study context: Some COVID-19 samples were acute and others convalescent; all came from the United States, Italy and Spain.

Authors' methods: Amplification of reference gene primers provided the estimated nucleated cell counts. Libraries were prepared by immunoSEQ multiplex PCR; TCRdb keeps only in-frame clonotypes and omits some of them. The DNA was the basis for D and trimming; V, J and clone size are from that table. The sample holds about 380,000 clones; about 90% are singletons and the top ten take roughly 1.2%. The chain couples TRBV11-2 to TRBJ1-2, with 10 bases fitting TRBD1. This TCR was sampled from a man aged 40-50 years with acute or convalescent COVID-19. Source material: peripheral blood. CDR3 protein: CASSFGQGGYGYTF. CDR3 DNA: TGTGCCAGCAGCTTCGGACAGGGGGGCTATGGCTACACCTTC.